This is a list of T cell receptor beta chains from one sample in a study of neurological immune-mediated disorders. TCRdb itself ran the 5' RACE reads through MiXCR, one entry per CDR3 protein. The sample contains more than 45,000 distinct CDR3 sequences, 3% to 4% of which appear only once. The sequenced sample consisted of PBMCs. The receptors originated from a man aged 40-49 years with multiple sclerosis. CDR3s include the opening cysteine and the closing phenylalanine or tryptophan. Each record gives: D gene, V gene, clone size, J gene, CDR3 DNA, CDR3 protein. D genes are given only for firm matches. Rows give clone size only sometimes, using once, few, many, or a class for an expanded clone.

D gene: -
V gene: TRBV5-5
clone size: many
J gene: TRBJ2-3
CDR3 DNA: TGTGCCAGCAGCTTGGGAGCGAGTAGCATATCAGATACGCAGTATTTT
CDR3 protein: CASSLGASSISDTQYF

D gene: -
V gene: TRBV29-1
clone size: many
J gene: TRBJ1-1
CDR3 DNA: TGCAGCTCAGTGGAAGTGCTGGCGAACACTGAAGCTTTCTTT
CDR3 protein: CSSVEVLANTEAFF

D gene: TRBD1
V gene: TRBV20-1
clone size: many
J gene: TRBJ2-7
CDR3 DNA: TGCAGTGCACTTTACTCCGGGACAGCTGAGCAGTACTTC
CDR3 protein: CSALYSGTAEQYF

D gene: -
V gene: TRBV5-1
clone size: many
J gene: TRBJ2-1
CDR3 DNA: TGCGCCAGCAGCTTGCGTGGGGATGAGCAGTTCTTC
CDR3 protein: CASSLRGDEQFF

D gene: TRBD1
V gene: TRBV7-9
clone size: many
J gene: TRBJ2-2
CDR3 DNA: TGTGCCAGCAGCCCGGGACAGGGTAACGGGGAGCTGTTTTTT
CDR3 protein: CASSPGQGNGELFF

D gene: TRBD1
V gene: TRBV6-5
clone size: many
J gene: TRBJ1-5
CDR3 DNA: TGTGCCAGCAGTCCGACAGGGGACAATCAGCCCCAGCATTTT
CDR3 protein: CASSPTGDNQPQHF

D gene: TRBD1
V gene: TRBV20-1
clone size: many
J gene: TRBJ2-2
CDR3 DNA: TGCAGTGCTAGGACAGGGGGCATCACCGGGGAGCTGTTTTTT
CDR3 protein: CSARTGGITGELFF

D gene: -
V gene: TRBV29-1
clone size: many
J gene: TRBJ2-1
CDR3 DNA: TGCAGCGTTGGAAGTCGGGGGGCGAGTGAGCAGTTCTTC
CDR3 protein: CSVGSRGASEQFF

D gene: -
V gene: TRBV2
clone size: many
J gene: TRBJ1-1
CDR3 DNA: TGTGCCAGCAGTAGAGGGTCTTCGAGGGGGGGAATAAGCTCGAACACTGAAGCTTTCTTT
CDR3 protein: CASSRGSSRGGISSNTEAFF

D gene: -
V gene: TRBV6-2/TRBV6-3
clone size: few
J gene: TRBJ2-5
CDR3 DNA: TGTGCCAGCATTTCCGCCCAGGGGTGGATTAGGGAGACCCAGTACTTC
CDR3 protein: CASISAQGWIRETQYF

D gene: TRBD2
V gene: TRBV5-1
clone size: many
J gene: TRBJ2-7
CDR3 DNA: TGCGCCAGCGGGGAGGGAGCGTCCTACGAGCAGTACTTC
CDR3 protein: CASGEGASYEQYF

D gene: -
V gene: TRBV29-1
clone size: many
J gene: TRBJ1-2
CDR3 DNA: TGCAGCGTCGGCCCGGTGCTAAACTATGGCTACACCTTC
CDR3 protein: CSVGPVLNYGYTF

D gene: -
V gene: TRBV5-1
clone size: many
J gene: TRBJ1-6
CDR3 DNA: TGCGCCAGCAGCTTAGTCCAGGGCCGCTATAATTCACCCCTCCACTTT
CDR3 protein: CASSLVQGRYNSPLHF

D gene: -
V gene: TRBV12-3/TRBV12-4
clone size: many
J gene: TRBJ2-7
CDR3 DNA: TGTGCCAGCACATACAGGGACGACGAGCAGTACTTC
CDR3 protein: CASTYRDDEQYF

D gene: -
V gene: TRBV29-1
clone size: medium-sized
J gene: TRBJ2-7
CDR3 DNA: TGCAGCGTTGCGGAGTCAGGGGGGATCCACGAGCAGTACTTC
CDR3 protein: CSVAESGGIHEQYF

D gene: TRBD1
V gene: TRBV10-3
clone size: many
J gene: TRBJ2-1
CDR3 DNA: TGTGCCATCAGTCCGGGACAGGGGGCTCGCGAGCAGTTCTTC
CDR3 protein: CAISPGQGAREQFF

D gene: TRBD1
V gene: TRBV12-3/TRBV12-4
clone size: many
J gene: TRBJ2-2
CDR3 DNA: TGTGCCAGCATCCGGACAGGGGCGAACACCGGGGAGCTGTTTTTT
CDR3 protein: CASIRTGANTGELFF

D gene: -
V gene: TRBV12-3/TRBV12-4
clone size: many
J gene: TRBJ1-2
CDR3 DNA: TGTGCCAGCAGTTTACGGATTGACTATGGCTACACCTTC
CDR3 protein: CASSLRIDYGYTF

D gene: TRBD2
V gene: TRBV7-9
clone size: many
J gene: TRBJ2-3
CDR3 DNA: TGTGCCAGCAGCGGACTAGCGGGGGGCAGTGGCACAGATACGCAGTATTTT
CDR3 protein: CASSGLAGGSGTDTQYF

D gene: -
V gene: TRBV9
clone size: many
J gene: TRBJ1-1
CDR3 DNA: TGTGCCAGCAGCGTAGATGGAGGGAGGACTGAAGCTTTCTTT
CDR3 protein: CASSVDGGRTEAFF

D gene: TRBD2
V gene: TRBV29-1
clone size: many
J gene: TRBJ2-5
CDR3 DNA: TGCAGCGCGGAGCGGGGGCCGGGGGAGACCCAGTACTTC
CDR3 protein: CSAERGPGETQYF

D gene: TRBD1
V gene: TRBV20-1
clone size: many
J gene: TRBJ2-2
CDR3 DNA: TGCAGTGCCATATCGCAACAGGGGTTCACCGGGGAGCTGTTTTTT
CDR3 protein: CSAISQQGFTGELFF

D gene: -
V gene: TRBV11-3
clone size: many
J gene: TRBJ1-1
CDR3 DNA: TGTGCCAGCAGCTTGTGGGGGAACACTGAAGCTTTCTTT
CDR3 protein: CASSLWGNTEAFF

D gene: TRBD2
V gene: TRBV4-1
clone size: many
J gene: TRBJ2-1
CDR3 DNA: TGCGCCAGCAGCGCCGGGACTAGCTCCTACAATGAGCAGTTCTTC
CDR3 protein: CASSAGTSSYNEQFF

D gene: -
V gene: TRBV5-1
clone size: -
J gene: TRBJ1-5
CDR3 DNA: TGCGCCAGCAGCTACGGGACGGATAGCAATCAGCCCCAGAATTTT
CDR3 protein: CASSYGTDSNQPQNF